A selection of T cell receptor beta chains follows, all from one sample in a study of blood T cell repertoires in COVID-19. The table came from immunoSEQ multiplex PCR; TCRdb's copy has only in-frame clones and leaves some out. Of roughly 200,000 clones in the sample, 70% to 90% were seen once. What was sequenced was peripheral blood. All receptors come from a man between 40 and 49 years old with active or convalescent COVID-19. CDR3s leave out the opening cysteine and the closing phenylalanine or tryptophan. Fields, in order: clone size, V gene, J gene, CDR3 protein. Size is stated for part of the rows, as once, few or many counts, or as a class when the clone is expanded.

once	TRBV10-1	TRBJ2-7	ASSKYPKDRSYEQY
NA	TRBV7-7	TRBJ2-5	ASSQTLGGRETQY
once	TRBV4-2	TRBJ2-5	ASSTQQGRDETQY
few	TRBV7-6	TRBJ2-7	ASSLSAGGPFEQY
NA	TRBV11-2	TRBJ2-7	ASSLEVGTGYEQY
few	TRBV3-1/TRBV3-2	TRBJ1-5	ASSQSGLDQPQH
once	TRBV27	TRBJ2-2	ASSQGHQIWELF
NA	TRBV11-2	TRBJ1-4	ASSLEGVSEKLF
NA	TRBV27	TRBJ2-1	ASSTGGSGMFNEQF
NA	TRBV5-4	TRBJ1-4	ASRDEFGGRSKNEKLF
NA	TRBV7-9	TRBJ2-2	ASSLDRNTGELF
once	TRBV27	TRBJ2-7	ASSLRQSSYEQY
NA	TRBV5-1	TRBJ2-2	ASSLWLMGSGTGELF
NA	TRBV6-5	TRBJ1-2	ASSLRTGLYGYT
NA	TRBV7-9	TRBJ2-3	ASSRDATGTWGG
NA	TRBV18	TRBJ1-1	ASSPIKQGNTEAF
NA	TRBV5-1	TRBJ2-7	ASSLALASGGAGEQY
NA	TRBV19	TRBJ1-3	ASSLGGYSGNTIY
NA	TRBV5-1	TRBJ2-7	ASSLGGTGVSYEQY
once	TRBV30	TRBJ1-1	AWSPLGQALNTEAF
NA	TRBV7-9	TRBJ1-6	ASGPLGGKNNSPLH
NA	TRBV7-2	TRBJ2-7	ASSLVGGTGNHYEQY
NA	TRBV4-3	TRBJ1-1	ASSQDWADRMNTEAF
NA	TRBV28	TRBJ2-7	AGRAGGSYEQY
NA	TRBV7-2	TRBJ2-4	ASSRPTVAKNIQY
NA	TRBV7-9	TRBJ1-1	ASGQVLIATEAF
NA	TRBV6-4	TRBJ2-3	ASSRDRDTDTQY
NA	TRBV11-2	TRBJ2-1	ASSFQGSYNEQF
NA	TRBV5-1	TRBJ1-2	ASSLDQNSGQGLLYGYT
once	TRBV7-3	TRBJ2-1	ASSIAGGQDNEQF
NA	TRBV19	TRBJ1-4	ASSPHRTATNEKLF
NA	TRBV10-3	TRBJ1-2	AISDLGREANYGYT
NA	TRBV18	TRBJ2-7	ASSPNRDRDYEQY
NA	TRBV19	TRBJ1-2	ASSIPLGGNYGYT
NA	TRBV19	TRBJ1-3	ASRQDGSGNTIY
NA	TRBV29-1	TRBJ1-2	SVEGRDRVSRYT
NA	TRBV2	TRBJ2-1	ASSIGQSSYNEQF
NA	TRBV15	TRBJ1-6	ATSRGGGLNSPLH
once	TRBV6-5	TRBJ2-7	ASRRRGQGGYEQY
NA	TRBV5-6	TRBJ1-2	ASSETGGWYGYT
NA	TRBV19	TRBJ1-2	ASSPGQTAYGYT
NA	TRBV20-1	TRBJ2-3	SASFLAGGPSDTQY